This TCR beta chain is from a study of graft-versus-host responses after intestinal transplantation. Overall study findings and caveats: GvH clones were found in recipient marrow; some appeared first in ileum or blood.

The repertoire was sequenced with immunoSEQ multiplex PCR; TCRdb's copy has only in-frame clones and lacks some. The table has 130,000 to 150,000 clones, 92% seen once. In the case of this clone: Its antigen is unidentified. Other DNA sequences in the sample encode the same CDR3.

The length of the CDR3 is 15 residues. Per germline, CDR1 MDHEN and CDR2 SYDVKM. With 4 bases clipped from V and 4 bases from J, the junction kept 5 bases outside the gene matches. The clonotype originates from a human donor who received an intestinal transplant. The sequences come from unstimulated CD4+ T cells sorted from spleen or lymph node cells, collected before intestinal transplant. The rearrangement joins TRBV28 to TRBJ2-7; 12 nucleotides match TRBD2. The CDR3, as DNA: TGTGCCAGCAGTTCCCCGGGACTAGCGGGTTACGAGCAGTACTTC. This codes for CASSSPGLAGYEQYF.